This T cell receptor (beta chain) was retrieved from a study of beta chain features in type 1 diabetes. As for the study in general: Examined across all samples were around 110,000,000 sorted cells. Study-level points and caveats: Unsettled here was the matter of whether HLA type influences TCRB rearrangement.

This clone was counted a few times. Its antigen is still unknown. Every isolated RNA sample was fully reverse transcribed, so sequencing captured expressed TCRB transcripts. This table comes from immunoSEQ multiplex PCR, and its TCRdb copy is limited to in-frame clones, with some not included. The sample holds 330,000 or so clones, roughly a fifth seen once. It was via CD45RO/CCR7/CD25/CD127/CD95/CD27 that CD4+ naive, central memory, regulatory and stem cell-like memory cells were sorted. Sequenced input: naive CD4+ T cells from blood. This TCR was recovered from a woman between 18 and 29 years old in good health.

CDR3 coding DNA: TGCGCCAGCAGTAAAGGTCAGGGGACCTACAATGAGCAGTTCTTC. It specifies CASSKGQGTYNEQFF. The rearrangement links TRBV5-1 to TRBJ2-1; D is possibly TRBD1 (6 bases). This CDR3 has 15 amino acids. CDR1 is SGHRS and CDR2 is YFSETQ in the germline V gene. V was cut by 5 bases and J by 2 bases, with 14 bases left in between.